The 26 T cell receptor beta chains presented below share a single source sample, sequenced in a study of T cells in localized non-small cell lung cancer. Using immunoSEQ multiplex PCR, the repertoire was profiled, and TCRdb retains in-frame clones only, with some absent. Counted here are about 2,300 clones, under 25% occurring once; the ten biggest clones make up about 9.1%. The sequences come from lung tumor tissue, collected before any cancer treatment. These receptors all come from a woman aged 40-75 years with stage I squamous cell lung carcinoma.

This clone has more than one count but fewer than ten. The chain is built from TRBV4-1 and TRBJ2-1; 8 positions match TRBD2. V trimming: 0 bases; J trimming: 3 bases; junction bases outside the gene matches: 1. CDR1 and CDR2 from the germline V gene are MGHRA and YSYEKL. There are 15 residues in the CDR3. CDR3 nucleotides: TGCGCCAGCAGCCAAGAACTAGCGGTCTACAATGAGCAGTTCTTC. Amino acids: CASSQELAVYNEQFF.

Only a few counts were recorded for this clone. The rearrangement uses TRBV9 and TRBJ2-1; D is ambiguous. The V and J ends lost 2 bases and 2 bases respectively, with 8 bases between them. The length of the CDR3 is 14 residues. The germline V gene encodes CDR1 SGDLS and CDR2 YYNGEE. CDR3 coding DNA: TGTGCCAGCAGCGTGAGGCCAGCCTACAATGAGCAGTTCTTC. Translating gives CASSVRPAYNEQFF.

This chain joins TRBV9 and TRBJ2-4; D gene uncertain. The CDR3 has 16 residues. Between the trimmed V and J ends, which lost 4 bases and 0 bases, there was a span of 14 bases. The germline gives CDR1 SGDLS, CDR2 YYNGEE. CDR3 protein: CASSLRLNLAKNIQYF. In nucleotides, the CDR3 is TGTGCCAGCAGCTTACGGCTAAACCTAGCCAAAAACATTCAGTACTTC. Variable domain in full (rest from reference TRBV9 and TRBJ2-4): DSGVTQTPKHLITATGQRVTLRCSPRSGDLSVYWYQQSLDQGLQFLIQYYNGEERAKGNILERFSAQQFPDLHSELNLSSLELGDSALYFCASSLRLNLAKNIQYFGAGTRLSVL.

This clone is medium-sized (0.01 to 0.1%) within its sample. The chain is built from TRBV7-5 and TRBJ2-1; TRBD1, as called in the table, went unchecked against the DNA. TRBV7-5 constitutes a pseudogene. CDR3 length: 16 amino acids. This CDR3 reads CASSLGARGHYNEQFF. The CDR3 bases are TGTGCCAGCAGCTTGGGTGCCAGGGGGCACTACAATGAGCAGTTCTTC.

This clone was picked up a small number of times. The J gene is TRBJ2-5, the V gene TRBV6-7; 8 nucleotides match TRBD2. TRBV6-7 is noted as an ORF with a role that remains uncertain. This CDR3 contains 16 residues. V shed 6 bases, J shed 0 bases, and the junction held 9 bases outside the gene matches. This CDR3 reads CASSRTSGWYQETQYF. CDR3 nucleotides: TGTGCCAGCAGCCGAACTAGCGGCTGGTACCAAGAGACCCAGTACTTC.

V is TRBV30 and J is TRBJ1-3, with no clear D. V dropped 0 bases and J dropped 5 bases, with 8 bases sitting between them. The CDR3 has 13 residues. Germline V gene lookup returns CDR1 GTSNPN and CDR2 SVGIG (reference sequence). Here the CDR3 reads CAWSVSGRNTIYF. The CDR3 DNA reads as TGTGCCTGGAGTGTGTCAGGACGAAACACCATATATTTT. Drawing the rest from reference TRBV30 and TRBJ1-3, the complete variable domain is SQTIHQWPATLVQPVGSPLSLECTVEGTSNPNLYWYRQAAGRGLQLLFYSVGIGQISSEVPQNLSASRPQDRQFILSSKKLLLSDSGFYLCAWSVSGRNTIYFGEGSWLTVV.

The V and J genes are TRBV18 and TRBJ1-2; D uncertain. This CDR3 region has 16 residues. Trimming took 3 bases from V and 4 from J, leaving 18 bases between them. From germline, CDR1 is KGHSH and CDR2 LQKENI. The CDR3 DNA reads TGTGCCAGCTCACCGTCAATGAGTTTCGATCTCTATGGCTACACCTTC. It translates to CASSPSMSFDLYGYTF.

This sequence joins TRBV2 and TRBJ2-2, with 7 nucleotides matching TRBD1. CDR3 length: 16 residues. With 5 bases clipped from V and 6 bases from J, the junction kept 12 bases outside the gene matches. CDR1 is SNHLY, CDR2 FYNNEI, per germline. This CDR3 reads CASSTAGTDLSGELFF. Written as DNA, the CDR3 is TGTGCCAGCAGTACAGCCGGGACAGACTTGTCCGGGGAGCTGTTTTTT.

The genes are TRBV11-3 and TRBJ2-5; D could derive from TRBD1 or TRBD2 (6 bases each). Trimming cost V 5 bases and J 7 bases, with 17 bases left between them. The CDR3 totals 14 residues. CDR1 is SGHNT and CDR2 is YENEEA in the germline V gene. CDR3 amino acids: CASSQGQGRGTQYF. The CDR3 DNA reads TGTGCCAGCAGCCAAGGCCAGGGGCGGGGGACCCAGTACTTC.

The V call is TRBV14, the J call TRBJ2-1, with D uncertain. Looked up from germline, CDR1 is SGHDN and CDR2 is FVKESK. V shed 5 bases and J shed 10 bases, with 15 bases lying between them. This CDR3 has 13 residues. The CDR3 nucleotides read TGTGCCAGCAGCATAAGGGTGAAGGGAGAGCAGTTCTTC. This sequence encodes CASSIRVKGEQFF.

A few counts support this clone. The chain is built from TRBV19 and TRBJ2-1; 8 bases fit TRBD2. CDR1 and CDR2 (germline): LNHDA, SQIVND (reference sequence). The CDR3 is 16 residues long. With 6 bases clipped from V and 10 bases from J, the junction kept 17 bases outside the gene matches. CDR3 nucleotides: TGTGCCAGTAGAAGCCAAAGCGGGAGCCCCAAGAGGGAGCAGTTCTTC. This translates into CASRSQSGSPKREQFF.

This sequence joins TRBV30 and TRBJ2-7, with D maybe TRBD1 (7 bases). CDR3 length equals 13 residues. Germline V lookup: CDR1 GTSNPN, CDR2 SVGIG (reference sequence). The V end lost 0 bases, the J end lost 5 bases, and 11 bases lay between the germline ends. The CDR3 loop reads CAWSVGRGDEQYF. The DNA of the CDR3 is TGTGCCTGGAGTGTAGGCAGGGGGGACGAGCAGTACTTC.

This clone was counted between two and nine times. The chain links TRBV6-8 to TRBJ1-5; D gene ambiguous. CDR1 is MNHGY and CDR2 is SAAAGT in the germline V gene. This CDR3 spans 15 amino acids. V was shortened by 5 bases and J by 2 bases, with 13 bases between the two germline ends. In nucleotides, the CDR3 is TGTGCCAGCAGTGTTGGGGTGGGCGGCAATCAGCCCCAGCATTTT. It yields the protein CASSVGVGGNQPQHF.

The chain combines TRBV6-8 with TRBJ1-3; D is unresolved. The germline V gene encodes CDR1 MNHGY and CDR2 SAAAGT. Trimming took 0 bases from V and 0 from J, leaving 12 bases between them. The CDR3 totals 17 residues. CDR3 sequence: CASSYSGSGASGNTIYF. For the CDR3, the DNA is TGTGCCAGCAGTTACTCGGGGTCAGGAGCCTCTGGAAACACCATATATTTT.

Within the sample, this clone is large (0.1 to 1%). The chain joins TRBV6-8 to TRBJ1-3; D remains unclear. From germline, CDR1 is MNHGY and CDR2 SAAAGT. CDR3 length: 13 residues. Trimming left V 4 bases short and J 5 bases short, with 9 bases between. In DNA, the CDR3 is TGTGCCAGCAGTTCGGGAGGCCGAAACACCATATATTTT. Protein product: CASSSGGRNTIYF.

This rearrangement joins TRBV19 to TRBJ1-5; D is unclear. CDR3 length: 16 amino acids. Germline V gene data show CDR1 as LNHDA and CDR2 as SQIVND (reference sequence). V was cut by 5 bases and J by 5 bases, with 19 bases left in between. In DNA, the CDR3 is TGTGCCAGTAGTTTCAGGAGGGCAGGATGGGATCAGCCCCAGCATTTT. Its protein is CASSFRRAGWDQPQHF.

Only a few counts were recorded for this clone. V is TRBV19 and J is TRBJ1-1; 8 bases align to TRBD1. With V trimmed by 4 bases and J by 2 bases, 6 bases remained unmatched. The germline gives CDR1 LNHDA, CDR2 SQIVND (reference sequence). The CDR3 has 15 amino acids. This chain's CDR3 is CASSKPGQGNTEAFF. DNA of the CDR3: TGTGCCAGTAGTAAACCCGGACAGGGTAACACTGAAGCTTTCTTT.

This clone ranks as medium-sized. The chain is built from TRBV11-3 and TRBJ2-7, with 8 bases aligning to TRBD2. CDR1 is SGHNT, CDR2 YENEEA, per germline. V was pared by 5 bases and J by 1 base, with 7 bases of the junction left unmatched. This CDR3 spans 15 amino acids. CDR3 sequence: CASSPAGALSYEQYF. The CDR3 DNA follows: TGTGCCAGCAGCCCAGCGGGAGCTCTTTCCTACGAGCAGTACTTC.

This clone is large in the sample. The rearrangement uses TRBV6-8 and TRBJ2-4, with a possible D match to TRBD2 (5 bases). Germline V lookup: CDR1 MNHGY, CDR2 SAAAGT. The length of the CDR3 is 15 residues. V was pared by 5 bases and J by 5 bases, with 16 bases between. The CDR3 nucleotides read TGTGCCAGCAGTCGAGTTGGAGCGGCCCAAAACATTCAGTACTTC. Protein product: CASSRVGAAQNIQYF.

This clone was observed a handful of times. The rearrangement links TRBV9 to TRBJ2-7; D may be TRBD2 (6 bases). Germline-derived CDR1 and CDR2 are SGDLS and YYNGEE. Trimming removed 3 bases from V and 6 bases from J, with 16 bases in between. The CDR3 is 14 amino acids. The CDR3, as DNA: TGTGCCAGCAGCGAGGGGACTGGTGATGGCGAGCAGTACTTC. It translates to CASSEGTGDGEQYF.

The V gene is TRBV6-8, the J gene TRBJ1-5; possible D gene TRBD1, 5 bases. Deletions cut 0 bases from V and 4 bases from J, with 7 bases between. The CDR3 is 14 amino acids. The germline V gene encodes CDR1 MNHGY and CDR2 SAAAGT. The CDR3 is CASSYSGGNQPQHF. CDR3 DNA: TGTGCCAGCAGTTACTCCGGGGGAAATCAGCCCCAGCATTTT.

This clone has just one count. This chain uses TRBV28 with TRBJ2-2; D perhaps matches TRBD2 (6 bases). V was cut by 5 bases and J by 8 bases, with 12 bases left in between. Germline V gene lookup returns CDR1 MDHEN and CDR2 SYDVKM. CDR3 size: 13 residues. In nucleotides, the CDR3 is TGTGCCAGCAGTGCCCGGGGAGGAGGGGAGCTGTTTTTT. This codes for CASSARGGGELFF.

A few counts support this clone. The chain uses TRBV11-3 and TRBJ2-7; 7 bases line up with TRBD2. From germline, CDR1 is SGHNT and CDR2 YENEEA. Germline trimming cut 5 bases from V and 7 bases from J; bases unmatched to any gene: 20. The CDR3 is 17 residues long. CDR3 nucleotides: TGTGCCAGCAGCGCCCCGGGTGGGAGGGCCTACACTGAAGAGCAGTACTTC. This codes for CASSAPGGRAYTEEQYF.

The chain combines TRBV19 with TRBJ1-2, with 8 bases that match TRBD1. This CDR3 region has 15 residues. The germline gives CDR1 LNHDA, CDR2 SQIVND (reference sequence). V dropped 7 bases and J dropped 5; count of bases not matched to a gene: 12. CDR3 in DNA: TGTGCCAGTAACCTTTGGGCAGGGGACAGGTATGGCTACACCTTC. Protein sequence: CASNLWAGDRYGYTF.

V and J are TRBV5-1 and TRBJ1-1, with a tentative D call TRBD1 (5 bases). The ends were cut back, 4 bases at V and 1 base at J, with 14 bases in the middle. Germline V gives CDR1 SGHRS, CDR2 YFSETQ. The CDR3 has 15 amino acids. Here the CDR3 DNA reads TGCGCCAGCAGCCGGACGGGGACGAAGAACACTGAAGCTTTCTTT. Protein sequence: CASSRTGTKNTEAFF.

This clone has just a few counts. The CDR3 DNA follows: TGTGCCAGCAGCTTAGGGGCAAATAACTATGGCTACACCTTC. Protein: CASSLGANNYGYTF. The chain links TRBV11-3 to TRBJ1-2; D gene uncertain. Looked up from germline, CDR1 is SGHNT and CDR2 is YENEEA. The germline V and J ends were trimmed by 1 base and 1 base, with 7 bases remaining between them. CDR3 length equals 14 residues.